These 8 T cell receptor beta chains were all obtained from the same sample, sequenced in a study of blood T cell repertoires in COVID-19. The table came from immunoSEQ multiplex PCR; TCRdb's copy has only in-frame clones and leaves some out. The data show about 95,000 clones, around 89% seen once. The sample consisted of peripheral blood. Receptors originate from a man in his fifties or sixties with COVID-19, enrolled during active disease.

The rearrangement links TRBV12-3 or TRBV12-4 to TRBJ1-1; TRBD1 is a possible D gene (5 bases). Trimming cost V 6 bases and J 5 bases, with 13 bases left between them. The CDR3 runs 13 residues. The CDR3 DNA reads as TGTGCCAGCAGGATGCAGGGAGGAACTGAAGCTTTCTTT. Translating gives CASRMQGGTEAFF.

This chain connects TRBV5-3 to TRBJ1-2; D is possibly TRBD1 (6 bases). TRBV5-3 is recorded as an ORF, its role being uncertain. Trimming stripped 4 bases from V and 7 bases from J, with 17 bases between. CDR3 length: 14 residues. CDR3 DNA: TGTGCCAGAAGCCCGGGGGGCAGGGAGGGTGGCTACACCTTC. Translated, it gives CARSPGGREGGYTF.

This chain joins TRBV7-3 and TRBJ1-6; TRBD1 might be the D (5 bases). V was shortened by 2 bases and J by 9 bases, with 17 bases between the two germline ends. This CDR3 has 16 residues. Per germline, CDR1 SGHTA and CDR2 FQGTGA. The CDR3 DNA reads TGTGCCAGCAGCTTACAGCCGCAGGGAATAGGTTCACCCCTCCACTTT. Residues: CASSLQPQGIGSPLHF.

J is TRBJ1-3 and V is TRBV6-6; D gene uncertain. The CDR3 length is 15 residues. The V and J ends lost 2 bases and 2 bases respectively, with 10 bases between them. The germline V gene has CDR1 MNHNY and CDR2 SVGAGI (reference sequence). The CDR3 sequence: CASSYTRTAGNTIYF. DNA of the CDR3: TGTGCCAGCAGTTACACTAGGACGGCTGGAAACACCATATATTTT.

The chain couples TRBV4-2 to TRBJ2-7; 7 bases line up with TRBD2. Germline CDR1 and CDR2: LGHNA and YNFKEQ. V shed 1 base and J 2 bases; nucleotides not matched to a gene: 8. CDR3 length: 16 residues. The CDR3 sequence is CASSQAASGTTYEQYF. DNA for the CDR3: TGTGCCAGCAGCCAAGCCGCTAGCGGAACCACCTACGAGCAGTACTTC.

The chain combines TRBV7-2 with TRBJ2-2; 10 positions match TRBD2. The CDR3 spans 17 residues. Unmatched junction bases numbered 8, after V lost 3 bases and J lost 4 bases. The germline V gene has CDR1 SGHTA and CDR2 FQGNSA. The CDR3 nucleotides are TGTGCCAGCAGCTTCCCACGGACTAGCGGAGTCACCGGGGAGCTGTTTTTT. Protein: CASSFPRTSGVTGELFF.

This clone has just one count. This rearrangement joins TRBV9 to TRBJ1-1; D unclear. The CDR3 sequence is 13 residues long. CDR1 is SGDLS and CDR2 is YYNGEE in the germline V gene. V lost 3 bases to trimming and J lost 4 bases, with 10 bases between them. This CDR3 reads CASSAGVATEAFF. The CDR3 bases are TGTGCCAGCAGCGCCGGGGTTGCCACTGAAGCTTTCTTT.

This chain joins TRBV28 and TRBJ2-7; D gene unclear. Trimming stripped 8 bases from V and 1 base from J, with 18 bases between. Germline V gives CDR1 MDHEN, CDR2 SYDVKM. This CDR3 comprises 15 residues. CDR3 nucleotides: TGTGCCAGCGGATCTTTCGGGTTTGGGTCCTACGAGCAGTACTTC. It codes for CASGSFGFGSYEQYF.